A single sample gave rise to the 9 T cell receptor beta chains below, sequenced in a study of blood T cells in healthy people across ages. Through a sample-barcoded 5' primer and a J-beta primer mix, a second PCR was run for roughly 7 to 11 cycles. TCRdb reprocessed the 5' RACE reads with MiXCR, giving one entry per CDR3 protein. The sample has under 1,000,000 distinct CDR3 sequences, about 45% seen once. The sequencing input was blood. Receptors originate from an elderly man in good health.

Of note for this clonotype: The junction does not match germline at one end; this may be a read error. The V gene is TRBV20-1, the J gene TRBJ1-3, with 7 bases lining up with TRBD1. This CDR3 contains 14 residues. The germline gives CDR1 DFQATT, CDR2 SNEGSKA (reference sequence). Here the CDR3 reads CSASNTGVGNIIYF. For the CDR3, the DNA is TGCAGTGCTAGCAATACAGGGGTTGGAAACATCATATATTTT.

This sequence joins TRBV28 and TRBJ2-1; TRBD2 matches at 8 bases. Germline loops: CDR1 MDHEN, CDR2 SYDVKM. V lost 2 bases, J lost 7 bases, and 7 bases stayed unmatched. The CDR3 runs 15 residues. CDR3 amino acids: CASSLRTSFENEQFF. The CDR3 coding sequence is TGTGCCAGCAGTTTACGGACTAGCTTCGAAAATGAGCAGTTCTTC.

The rearrangement uses TRBV7-9 and TRBJ2-7, with D possibly matching TRBD1 (5 bases). The end of the DNA fits TRBJ2-5 better, so the J call may be wrong. Per germline, CDR1 SEHNR and CDR2 FQNEAQ (reference sequence). This CDR3 is 15 amino acids long. This chain's CDR3 is CASSHPRQPGETQYF. The CDR3 DNA is TGTGCCAGCAGCCACCCCAGACAGCCGGGAGAGACCCAGTACTTC.

This clonotype was found a few times. The V and J genes are TRBV6-1 and TRBJ2-1; D remains ambiguous. This CDR3 spans 14 amino acids. Germline V gene sequence: CDR1 MNHNS, CDR2 SASEGT. V was cut by 7 bases and J by 0 bases, with 10 bases left in between. The CDR3 region is CASIPSHSYNEQFF. Written as DNA, the CDR3 is TGTGCCAGCATTCCCTCGCACTCCTACAATGAGCAGTTCTTC.

The rearrangement uses TRBV7-9 and TRBJ2-1; 7 nucleotides line up with TRBD1. V was clipped by 7 bases and J by 7 bases; unmatched bases: 4. The germline gives CDR1 SEHNR, CDR2 FQNEAQ (reference sequence). CDR3 size: 12 residues. This CDR3 is CASINRGNEQFF. CDR3 coding DNA: TGTGCCAGCATAAACAGGGGTAATGAGCAGTTCTTC.

This clonotype was detected many times. V is TRBV29-1 and J is TRBJ2-1; D could derive from TRBD1 or TRBD2 (5 bases each). CDR1 and CDR2 from the germline V gene are SQVTM and ANQGSEA. With 6 bases removed from V and 15 bases from J, the gap between germline ends came to 18 bases. The CDR3 is 11 amino acids. Here the CDR3 DNA reads TGCAGCGTGGAAACCGGGACGACCGCGTTCTTC. Amino acid sequence: CSVETGTTAFF.

At least ten counts were recorded for this clonotype. The chain joins TRBV24-1 to TRBJ2-1; D possibly corresponds to TRBD1 (6 bases). V lost 6 bases and J lost 5, with 13 bases in between. This CDR3 is 14 amino acids long. Germline CDR1 is KGHDR and CDR2 is SFDVKD. CDR3 loop: CATSLQGPHNEQFF. CDR3 nucleotide sequence: TGTGCCACCAGTCTGCAGGGGCCCCACAATGAGCAGTTCTTC.

As to this clonotype: Its ends do not fully match the called genes, so a read error is possible. The V call is TRBV5-1, the J call TRBJ2-5; the D gene is possibly TRBD1 (6 bases). Germline loops: CDR1 SGHRS, CDR2 YFSETQ. The CDR3 totals 15 residues. CDR3 nucleotide sequence: TGCGCCAGCAGCTCGCAGAGGGGGACCCAAGAGACCGAGTACTTC. As protein: CASSSQRGTQETEYF.

This clonotype was recorded a few times. This CDR3 reads CASSQGPGNEQYF. The CDR3 DNA reads TGTGCCAGCAGCCAAGGACCCGGGAATGAGCAGTACTTC. The rearrangement uses TRBV3-1 and TRBJ2-7; D perhaps matches TRBD2 (5 bases). In germline, CDR1 is LGHDT, CDR2 YNNKEL (reference sequence). Trimming stripped 1 base from V and 7 bases from J, with 11 bases between. The CDR3 has 13 amino acids.